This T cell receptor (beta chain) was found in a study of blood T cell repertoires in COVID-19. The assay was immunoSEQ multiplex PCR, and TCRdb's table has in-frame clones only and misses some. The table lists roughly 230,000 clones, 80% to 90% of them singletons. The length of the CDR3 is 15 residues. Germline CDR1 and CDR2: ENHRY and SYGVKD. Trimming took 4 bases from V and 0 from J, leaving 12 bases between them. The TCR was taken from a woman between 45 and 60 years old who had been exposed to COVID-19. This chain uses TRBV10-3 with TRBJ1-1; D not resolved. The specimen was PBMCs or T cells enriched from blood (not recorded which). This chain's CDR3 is CAISGSGLMNTEAFF. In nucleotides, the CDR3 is TGTGCCATCAGTGGCTCCGGACTGATGAACACTGAAGCTTTCTTT.